This T cell receptor (beta chain) appears in the sequencing data of a study of T cell clones after liver transplantation. TCRdb keeps only in-frame clones here, not all; method: immunoSEQ multiplex PCR. Of roughly 65,000 clones listed, more than 85% are singletons. As for this clone: The antigen remains undetermined.

Points from the study as a whole: Migration into the graft, not deletion, may explain lost graft donor-reactive T cells.

The junction had 8 bases not matched to a gene; V was cut back by 0 bases and J by 2 bases. This CDR3 comprises 18 residues. Germline assignment: CDR1 LNHNV and CDR2 YYDKDF (reference sequence). This rearrangement joins TRBV15 to TRBJ2-2, with 8 positions matching TRBD1. This sample comprised CD4+ T cells from blood, obtained nearly 26 months after liver transplant. The receptor was isolated from a human patient who received a liver transplant. Some T cells may be the graft donor's. CDR3 nucleotide sequence: TGTGCCACCAGCAGAGATCGGACAGGGAGATTCAACACCGGGGAGCTGTTTTTT. Translated: CATSRDRTGRFNTGELFF.